This T cell receptor beta chain was documented in a study of control samples from healthy donors and cancer patients. The CDR3 sequence is 16 residues long. The germline V gene encodes CDR1 SGHNT and CDR2 YYREEE (reference sequence). Losses at the gene ends were 2 bases for V and 4 bases for J; bases not matched to a gene: 8. The table came from immunoSEQ multiplex PCR; TCRdb's copy has only in-frame clones and leaves some out. This sample has around 70,000 clones, with about 89% found just once. The rearrangement links TRBV5-4 to TRBJ1-2, with TRBD1 matching 10 bases. This TCR came from a woman between 45 and 60 years old with colorectal cancer. The specimen was PBMCs. The CDR3: CASSFRQGASGYGYTF. In DNA, the CDR3 is TGTGCCAGCAGCTTCCGACAGGGGGCGAGTGGCTATGGCTACACCTTC.